A selection of T cell receptor beta chains follows, all from one sample in a study of tumor-infiltrating lymphocytes in primary liver carcinoma. TCRdb redid the calling of the multiplex PCR reads with MiXCR, one entry per CDR3 protein. The sample records some 30,000 distinct CDR3 sequences, 76% being singletons. The sample consisted of liver tumor tissue from sampling region 5. The receptors shown here come from a man aged 35 to 55 with primary liver carcinoma and hepatitis B virus infection. The conserved cysteine and the conserved F or W are not part of the CDR3 here. D genes are given only for firm matches. Expanded clones get a size class; other rows say once, few or many, or leave the size out.

NA	TRBV6-2/TRBV6-3	NA	TRBJ2-2	ASGYTVNTGELF
NA	TRBV7-9	NA	TRBJ1-2	ASSPKGRLSQYGYT
TRBD1	TRBV6-5	NA	TRBJ2-7	ASSSGQAAPFYEQY
NA	TRBV10-1	NA	TRBJ2-2	ASSAGGSTGELF
TRBD1	TRBV11-2	NA	TRBJ2-7	ASSLVQGAHEQY
TRBD2	TRBV11-2	few	TRBJ2-1	ASSYTSAHLYNEQF
TRBD2	TRBV5-6	NA	TRBJ2-7	ASSRGGIGLNYEQY
NA	TRBV11-2	NA	TRBJ2-7	ASSPRRLPFDQY
NA	TRBV29-1	NA	TRBJ2-4	SVVFSGIQNIQW
NA	TRBV11-2	NA	TRBJ2-3	ANSLELYTDTQY
NA	TRBV30	NA	TRBJ1-6	AWIPTDYNLPLH
NA	TRBV29-1	NA	TRBJ2-5	SVTGTGLPQY
TRBD2	TRBV11-2	NA	TRBJ2-1	ASSLGLLAGMNEQF
TRBD2	TRBV29-1	few	TRBJ2-2	SVTGTKVVGELF
NA	TRBV29-1	once	TRBJ1-1	SVAAGWGMNTEAF
NA	TRBV6-1	many	TRBJ2-3	ASSALGGSSTDTQY
NA	TRBV6-5	medium-sized	TRBJ1-3	ASSYAQSGNTIY
NA	TRBV11-1	once	TRBJ2-5	AISGQVEVETQY
NA	TRBV7-8	NA	TRBJ2-3	ASWVVDEDMHY
NA	TRBV11-2	NA	TRBJ2-7	ANSASVTYEHY
NA	TRBV11-2	NA	TRBJ2-1	VSSLDSSSYNEQF
NA	TRBV4-2	NA	TRBJ1-4	VSSPHQGTNEKLF
TRBD1	TRBV5-4	NA	TRBJ2-2	ASSRQDRNTGKLL
NA	TRBV29-1	NA	TRBJ2-1	SFAMGGPREQF
NA	TRBV11-2	few	TRBJ2-3	ASSRRSTGNTDTQY